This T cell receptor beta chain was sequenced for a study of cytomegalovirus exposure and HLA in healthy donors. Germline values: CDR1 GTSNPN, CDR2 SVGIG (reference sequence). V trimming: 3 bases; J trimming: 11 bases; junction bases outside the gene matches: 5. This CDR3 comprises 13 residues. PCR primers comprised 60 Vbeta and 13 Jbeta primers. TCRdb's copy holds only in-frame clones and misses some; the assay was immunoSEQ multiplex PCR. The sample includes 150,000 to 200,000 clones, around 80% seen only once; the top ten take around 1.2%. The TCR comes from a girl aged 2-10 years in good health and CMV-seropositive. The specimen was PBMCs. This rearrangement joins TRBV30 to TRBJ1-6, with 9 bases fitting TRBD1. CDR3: CAWSQGQGTPLHF. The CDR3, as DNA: TGTGCCTGGAGCCAAGGACAGGGGACACCCCTCCACTTT.